This T cell receptor (beta chain) is from a study of T cell responses to AZD1222 COVID-19 vaccine. Germline V gives CDR1 SNHLY, CDR2 FYNNEI. The length of the CDR3 is 15 residues. The J segment lost 7 bases and the V segment lost 6 bases, leaving 14 bases of the junction unmatched. General study results and limits: Baseline seropositivity occurred in only a handful of AZD1222 recipients.

The data were produced by immunoSEQ multiplex PCR, yet TCRdb's version contains in-frame clones alone and is incomplete. The repertoire holds 130,000 to 150,000 clones, with around 91% as singletons. Comments on this clone: Antigen unknown.

This sequence was found in an adult in good health. This chain joins TRBV2 and TRBJ2-5, with 7 bases that match TRBD1. The sequencing used peripheral blood, collected on day 0 of AZD1222 vaccination. For the CDR3, the DNA is TGTGCCAGCAGCTCCGTAAAACAGGGGTCGGGGACCCAGTACTTC. This translates into CASSSVKQGSGTQYF. Supplemented by reference TRBV2 and TRBJ2-5, the full variable domain reads EPEVTQTPSHQVTQMGQEVILRCVPISNHLYFYWYRQILGQKVEFLVSFYNNEISEKSEIFDDQFSVERPDGSNFTLKIRSTKLEDSAMYFCASSSVKQGSGTQYFGPGTRLLVL.